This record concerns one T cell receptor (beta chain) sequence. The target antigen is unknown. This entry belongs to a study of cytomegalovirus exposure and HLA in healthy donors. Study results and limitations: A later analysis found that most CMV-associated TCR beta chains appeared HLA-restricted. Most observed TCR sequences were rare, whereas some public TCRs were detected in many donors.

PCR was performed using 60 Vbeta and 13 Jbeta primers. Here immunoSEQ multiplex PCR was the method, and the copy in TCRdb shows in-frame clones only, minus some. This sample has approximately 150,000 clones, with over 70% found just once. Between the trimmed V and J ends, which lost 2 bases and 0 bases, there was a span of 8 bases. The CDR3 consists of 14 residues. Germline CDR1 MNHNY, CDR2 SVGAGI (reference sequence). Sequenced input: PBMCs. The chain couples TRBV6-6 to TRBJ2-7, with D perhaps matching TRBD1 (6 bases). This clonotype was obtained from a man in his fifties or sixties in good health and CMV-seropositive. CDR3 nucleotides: TGTGCCAGCAGTTACCCGACAGGCTCCTACGAGCAGTACTTC. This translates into CASSYPTGSYEQYF.